The entry below gives a single TCR beta chain sequence along with its context. The antigen is undetermined. No conserved phenylalanine or tryptophan ends this CDR3, so it is likely a read error. No DNA is shown, since the ends of the CDR3 on it are uncertain; the CDR3 is the one TCRdb lists. Inclusive of both ends, the CDR3 amounts to 12 amino acids. Germline values: CDR1 SQVTM, CDR2 ANQGSEA. The data were obtained in a study of T cell repertoires in cytomegalovirus infection. Study results and limitations: Carriers of CMV and the relevant HLA type were discriminated by public TCR beta frequency.

One entry per CDR3 protein results from TCRdb running MiXCR on the reads. Of about 310,000 distinct CDR3 sequences listed, around 25% are singletons. This material consisted of cultured PBMCs, taken from culture after CMV antigen stimulation. The clonotype originates from a human donor in good health (CMV status not recorded). Some clones in this sample may be carry-over from other donors' samples. The rearrangement uses TRBV29-1 and TRBJ2-5; the tabulated D call, TRBD1, remains unverified against the DNA. This chain's CDR3 is CSVEVRAGQVFS.